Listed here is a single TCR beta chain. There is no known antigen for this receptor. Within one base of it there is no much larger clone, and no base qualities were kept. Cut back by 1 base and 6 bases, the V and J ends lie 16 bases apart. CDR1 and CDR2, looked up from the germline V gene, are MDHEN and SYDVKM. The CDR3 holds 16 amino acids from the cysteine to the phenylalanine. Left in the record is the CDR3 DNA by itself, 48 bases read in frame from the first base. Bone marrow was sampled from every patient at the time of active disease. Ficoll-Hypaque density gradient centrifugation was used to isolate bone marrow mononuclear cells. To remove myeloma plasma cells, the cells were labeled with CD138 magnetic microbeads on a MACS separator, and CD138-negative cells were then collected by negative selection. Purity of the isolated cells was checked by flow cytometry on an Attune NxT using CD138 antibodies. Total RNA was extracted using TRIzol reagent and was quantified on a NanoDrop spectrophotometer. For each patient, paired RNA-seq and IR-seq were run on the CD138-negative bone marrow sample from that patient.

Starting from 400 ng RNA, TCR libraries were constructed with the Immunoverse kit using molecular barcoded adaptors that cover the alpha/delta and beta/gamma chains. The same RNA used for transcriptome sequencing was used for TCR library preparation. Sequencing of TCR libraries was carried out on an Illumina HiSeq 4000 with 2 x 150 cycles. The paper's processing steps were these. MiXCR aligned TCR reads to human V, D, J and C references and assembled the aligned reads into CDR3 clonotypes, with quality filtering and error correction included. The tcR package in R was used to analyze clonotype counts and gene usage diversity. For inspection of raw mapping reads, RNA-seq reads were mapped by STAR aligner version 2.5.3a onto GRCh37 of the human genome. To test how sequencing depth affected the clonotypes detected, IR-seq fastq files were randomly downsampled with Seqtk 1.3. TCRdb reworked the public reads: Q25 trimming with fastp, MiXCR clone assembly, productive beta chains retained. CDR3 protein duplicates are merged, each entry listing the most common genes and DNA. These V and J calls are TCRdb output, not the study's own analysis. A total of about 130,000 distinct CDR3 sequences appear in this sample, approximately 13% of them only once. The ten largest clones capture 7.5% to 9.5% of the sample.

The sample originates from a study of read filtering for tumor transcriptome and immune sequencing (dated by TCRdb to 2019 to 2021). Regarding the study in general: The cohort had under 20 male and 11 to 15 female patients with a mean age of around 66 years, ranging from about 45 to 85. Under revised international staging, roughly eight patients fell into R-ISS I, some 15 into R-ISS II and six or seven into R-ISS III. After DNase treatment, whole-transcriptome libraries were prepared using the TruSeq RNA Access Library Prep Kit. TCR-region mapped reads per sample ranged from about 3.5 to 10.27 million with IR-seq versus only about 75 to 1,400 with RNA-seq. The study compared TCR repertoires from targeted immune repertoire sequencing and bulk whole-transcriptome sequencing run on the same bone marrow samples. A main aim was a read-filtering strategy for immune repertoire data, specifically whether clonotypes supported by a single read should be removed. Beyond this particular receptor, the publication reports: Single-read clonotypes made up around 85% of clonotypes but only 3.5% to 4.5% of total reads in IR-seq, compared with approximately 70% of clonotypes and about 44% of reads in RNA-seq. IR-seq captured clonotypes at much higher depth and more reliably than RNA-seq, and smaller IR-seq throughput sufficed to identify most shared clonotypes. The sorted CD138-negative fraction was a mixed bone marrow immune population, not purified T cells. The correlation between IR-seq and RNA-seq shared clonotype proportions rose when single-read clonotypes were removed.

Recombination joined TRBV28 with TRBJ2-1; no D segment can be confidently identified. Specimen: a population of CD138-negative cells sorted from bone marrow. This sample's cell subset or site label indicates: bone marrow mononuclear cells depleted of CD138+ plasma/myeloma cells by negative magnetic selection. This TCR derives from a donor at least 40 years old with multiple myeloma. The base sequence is TGTGCCAGCAGTTTATTAAGCGACCTATTACTCAATGAGCAGTTCTTC. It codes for CASSLLSDLLLNEQFF. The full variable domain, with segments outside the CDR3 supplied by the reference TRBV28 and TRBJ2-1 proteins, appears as DVKVTQSSRYLVKRTGEKVFLECVQDMDHENMFWYRQDPGLGLRLIYFSYDVKMKEKGDIPEGYSVSREKKERFSLILESASTNQTSMYLCASSLLSDLLLNEQFFGPGTRLTVL.